These 9 T cell receptor beta chains originate from one sample sequenced in a study of CXCR3-negative and CXCR3-positive naive CD8 T cells. UMI-labeled 5' RACE yielded the TRB cDNA libraries. With the 5' RACE reads reprocessed, TCRdb shows one record per CDR3 protein and no DNA. This table lists 70,000 to 100,000 distinct CDR3 sequences. The specimen sequenced was naive CXCR3- CD8+ T cells from blood. The subset was: CD45RO-CCR7+CD27+CD95- naive CD8+ T cells lacking CXCR3 (TNR3-). The receptors were gathered from a human donor in good health. Some clones in this sample may be carry-over from other donors' samples.

V usage is TRBV28 and J usage is TRBJ1-1. There are 14 residues in the CDR3. Germline CDR1 MDHEN, CDR2 SYDVKM. CDR3 region: CASSSRVLNTEAFF.

This chain links TRBV28 with TRBJ1-1. There are 13 residues in the CDR3. Germline V gene data show CDR1 as MDHEN and CDR2 as SYDVKM. The CDR3 is CASSFVAVTEAFF.

The J gene is TRBJ1-1, the V gene TRBV29-1; as DNA is missing, the TRBD1 call by TCRdb cannot be tested. Germline V CDR1 and CDR2: SQVTM, ANQGSEA. This CDR3 is 12 amino acids long. The CDR3 is CSVSGQGGEAFF.

V is TRBV28 and J is TRBJ2-4; no DNA is available, so the TRBD1 call from TCRdb remains unchecked. This CDR3 contains 12 residues. In germline, CDR1 is MDHEN, CDR2 SYDVKM. CDR3 residues: CASNRRENIQYF.

This chain uses TRBV28 with TRBJ2-7. This CDR3 contains 14 residues. Germline CDR1 and CDR2: MDHEN and SYDVKM. CDR3 residues: CASSPYDSSYEQYF.

CDR3 in amino acids: CASSFRSTAGELFF. The rearrangement joins TRBV5-1 to TRBJ2-2. The CDR3 length is 14 residues. The germline CDR1 and CDR2 sequences are SGHRS and YFSETQ.

The rearrangement uses TRBV11-3 and TRBJ2-7; the D call from TCRdb, TRBD1, cannot be confirmed without DNA. CDR1 SGHNT and CDR2 YENEEA come from the germline V gene. The CDR3 is 16 amino acids. The CDR3 protein is CASSLGAGELSYEQYF.

This rearrangement joins TRBV21-1 to TRBJ1-6; the TCRdb call, TRBD1, lacks DNA for checking. TRBV21-1 is a known pseudogene. The CDR3 totals 20 residues. CDR3 sequence reads: CASSKDFYGARTGYNSPLHF.

The chain combines TRBV18 with TRBJ1-6; TCRdb names TRBD1, which stays unverified in the absence of DNA. The CDR3 has 16 residues. Germline CDR1 is KGHSH and CDR2 is LQKENI. CDR3 loop: CASSPPGQGYNSPLHF.